The 19 T cell receptor beta chains listed next were all sequenced from one sample in a study of blood T cells in healthy people across ages (dated by TCRdb to the mid-2010s). Receptors were amplified or captured by 5' RACE. Sequencing took place on an Illumina HiSeq 2500. The second PCR ran for roughly 7 to 12 cycles and used a J-beta primer mix along with a sample-barcoded 5' primer. TCRdb redid the processing of the public reads, applying fastp at Q25 and MiXCR, and retained in-frame beta chains. Identical CDR3 proteins give one entry, which carries the most common genes and DNA. The sample records under 2,000,000 distinct CDR3 sequences, around half of which are singletons. Jointly, the top ten make up around 2.1% of the sample. Sequenced: blood. These receptors came from a woman in her thirties or forties in good health.

The chain employs TRBV28 and TRBJ2-6; the D call may be TRBD1 or TRBD2 (6 bases each). This CDR3 is built from 18 residues. Germline V CDR1 and CDR2: MDHEN, SYDVKM. The germline V and J ends were trimmed by 8 bases and 0 bases, with 20 bases remaining between them. The CDR3 DNA is TGTGCCAGCTCCTCTAGGGGGGCGAGGGTCTCTGGGGCCAACGTCCTGACTTTC. It codes for CASSSRGARVSGANVLTF.

This clonotype has just a few counts. This rearrangement joins TRBV3-1 to TRBJ2-3; D is unresolved. Germline loops: CDR1 LGHDT, CDR2 YNNKEL (reference sequence). The V end was cut by 1 base, the J end by 0 bases, with 8 bases between. The CDR3 is 15 residues long. The CDR3 spells CASSQVLGSTDTQYF. As DNA, the CDR3 is TGTGCCAGCAGCCAAGTTCTGGGAAGCACAGATACGCAGTATTTT.

The rearrangement joins TRBV12-3 or TRBV12-4 to TRBJ1-2; a possible D gene is TRBD1 (6 bases). The CDR3 extends over 14 amino acids. Trimming stripped 10 bases from V and 0 bases from J, with 15 bases between. The CDR3 DNA reads TGTGCCACTACCCTGACAGGCCCTAACTATGGCTACACCTTC. This encodes CATTLTGPNYGYTF.

The chain combines TRBV11-2 with TRBJ1-2; unclear D gene. The CDR3 sequence is 15 residues long. CDR1 SGHAT and CDR2 FQNNGV come from the germline V gene. V was pared by 0 bases and J by 8 bases, with 16 bases between. This CDR3 is CASSLESGPPWGYTF. DNA of the CDR3: TGTGCCAGCAGCTTAGAATCCGGACCGCCATGGGGCTACACCTTC. Full variable domain (missing parts from reference TRBV11-2 and TRBJ1-2): EAGVAQSPRYKIIEKRQSVAFWCNPISGHATLYWYQQILGQGPKLLIQFQNNGVVDDSQLPKDRFSAERLKGVDSTLKIQPAKLEDSAVYLCASSLESGPPWGYTFGSGTRLTVV.

The table lists this clonotype with a few counts. V gene TRBV29-1 combines with J gene TRBJ1-2, with a weak D call TRBD1 (6 bases). Trimming stripped 6 bases from V and 9 bases from J, with 11 bases between. The CDR3 length is 10 residues. CDR1 and CDR2 (germline): SQVTM, ANQGSEA. CDR3 sequence: CSVRQASYTF. CDR3 DNA: TGCAGCGTAAGACAGGCGAGCTACACCTTC.

The chain couples TRBV12-5 to TRBJ2-7, with 7 bases aligning to TRBD1. The junction had 7 bases not matched to a gene; V was cut back by 6 bases and J by 2 bases. Germline assignment: CDR1 LGHNT and CDR2 FRNRAP. This CDR3 has 14 amino acids. CDR3 region: CASGDDRATYEQYF. CDR3 DNA sequence: TGTGCTAGTGGCGACGACAGGGCCACCTACGAGCAGTACTTC.

The J gene is TRBJ2-6, the V gene TRBV15, with D maybe TRBD1 (5 bases). Per germline, CDR1 LNHNV and CDR2 YYDKDF (reference sequence). The CDR3 is 13 residues long. Trimming stripped 6 bases from V and 3 bases from J, with 6 bases between. CDR3 sequence reads: CATRQVGANVLTF. CDR3 DNA: TGTGCCACCAGACAGGTTGGGGCCAACGTCCTGACTTTC.

The chain links TRBV7-2 to TRBJ1-6; D may be TRBD1 (5 bases). CDR1 and CDR2 (germline): SGHTA, FQGNSA. The CDR3 is 18 residues long. V lost 2 bases and J 7 bases, leaving 21 bases between the germline ends. This CDR3 is CASSLLSVRTNRNSPLHF. Here the CDR3 DNA reads TGTGCCAGCAGCTTATTATCCGTCAGGACCAACAGGAATTCACCCCTCCACTTT.

The genes are TRBV18 and TRBJ2-4, with D perhaps matching TRBD1 (6 bases). The CDR3 has 22 amino acids. V dropped 3 bases and J dropped 0 bases, with 30 bases sitting between them. Germline V lookup: CDR1 KGHSH, CDR2 LQKENI. The CDR3 DNA is TGTGCCAGCTCACCGATAGATCTTGGACAGCTCCCGTTTATACTAGCCAAAAACATTCAGTACTTC. Translated, it gives CASSPIDLGQLPFILAKNIQYF. The whole variable domain, filled in from reference TRBV18 and TRBJ2-4, reads NAGVMQNPRHLVRRRGQEARLRCSPMKGHSHVYWYRQLPEEGLKFMVYLQKENIIDESGMPKERFSAEFPKEGPSILRIQQVVRGDSAAYFCASSPIDLGQLPFILAKNIQYFGAGTRLSVL.

This clonotype turned up a few times. This chain connects TRBV20-1 to TRBJ2-7; D unclear. The CDR3 is made up of 13 amino acids. The germline V gene encodes CDR1 DFQATT and CDR2 SNEGSKA (reference sequence). V lost 1 base and J 0 bases, leaving 7 bases between the germline ends. CDR3 bases: TGCAGTGCTAGAGCTGGGATCTCCTACGAGCAGTACTTC. Translation gives CSARAGISYEQYF.

V gene TRBV5-6 combines with J gene TRBJ1-2; 7 positions agree with TRBD1. V trimming: 2 bases; J trimming: 4 bases; junction bases outside the gene matches: 8. Germline CDR1 reads SGHDT; CDR2 reads YYEEEE. The CDR3 is 15 amino acids. Here the CDR3 reads CASSLLGGQPYGYTF. The DNA for the CDR3 is TGTGCCAGCAGCTTATTGGGGGGACAGCCCTATGGCTACACCTTC.

The chain couples TRBV5-1 to TRBJ1-4; no clear D gene. This CDR3 has 13 residues. Per the germline V gene, CDR1 is SGHRS and CDR2 is YFSETQ. V was cut by 4 bases and J by 7 bases, with 11 bases left in between. The CDR3 spells CASSPSPGEKLFF. The CDR3 bases are TGCGCCAGCAGCCCGTCTCCAGGTGAAAAACTGTTTTTT.

This clonotype was observed a few times. CDR3 DNA sequence: TGCAGCGTTCCGGGACAGGAGAACTATGGCTACACCTTC. Its translation is CSVPGQENYGYTF. The J gene is TRBJ1-2, the V gene TRBV29-1, with 8 bases aligning to TRBD1. Germline V CDR1 and CDR2: SQVTM, ANQGSEA. V trimming: 5 bases; J trimming: 2 bases; junction bases outside the gene matches: 4. This CDR3 comprises 13 residues.

J is TRBJ2-7 and V is TRBV4-1, with TRBD2 identical over 8 bases. The length of the CDR3 is 16 residues. J was trimmed by 7 bases and V by 8 bases; bases with no gene match: 19. Germline V CDR1 and CDR2: MGHRA, YSYEKL. The CDR3 spells CASGSAGGDSYNEQYF. Here the CDR3 DNA reads TGCGCCAGCGGCTCCGCGGGGGGCGACTCCTACAATGAGCAGTACTTC.

The rearrangement joins TRBV5-1 to TRBJ1-4; tentative D call: TRBD1 (6 bases). Germline lookup yields CDR1 SGHRS and CDR2 YFSETQ. This CDR3 contains 15 residues. Between the trimmed V and J ends, which lost 0 bases and 4 bases, there was a span of 10 bases. This chain's CDR3 is CASSLGDRYNEKLFF. CDR3 sequence (DNA): TGCGCCAGCAGCTTGGGCGACAGGTATAATGAAAAACTGTTTTTT.

This clonotype has just a few counts. The CDR3 nucleotides are TGCGCCAGCAGTGAACAGGTAGTCGCAGCCAAAAACATTCAGTACTTC. Translating gives CASSEQVVAAKNIQYF. The chain combines TRBV4-3 with TRBJ2-4, with a weak D call TRBD1 (5 bases). V was clipped by 6 bases and J by 0 bases, with 15 bases between them. There are 16 residues in the CDR3. Germline V CDR1 and CDR2: LGHNA, YSLEER.

V is TRBV5-1 and J is TRBJ2-2; D may correspond to TRBD1 or TRBD2 (6 bases each). Trimming pared 3 bases from V and 6 bases from J, leaving 15 bases between. The CDR3 contains 15 residues. Germline loops: CDR1 SGHRS, CDR2 YFSETQ. CDR3 protein: CASSSGLPGAGELFF. CDR3 DNA: TGCGCCAGCAGCTCGGGACTTCCAGGGGCCGGGGAGCTGTTTTTT.

This chain links TRBV20-1 with TRBJ2-5; unclear D gene. The CDR3 covers 13 residues. The V end was cut by 3 bases, the J end by 2 bases, with 10 bases between. Germline loops: CDR1 DFQATT, CDR2 SNEGSKA (reference sequence). CDR3 bases: TGCAGTGCTAGGGGGAACCTGCAAGAGACCCAGTACTTC. It encodes CSARGNLQETQYF.

The chain has TRBV4-3 and TRBJ2-7, with D perhaps TRBD2 (6 bases). Per germline, CDR1 LGHNA and CDR2 YSLEER. The CDR3 runs 16 residues. V lost 0 bases, J lost 3 bases, and 15 bases lay in between. The CDR3 sequence is CASSQDIAAAFYEQYF. In nucleotides, the CDR3 is TGCGCCAGCAGCCAAGATATAGCGGCAGCATTCTACGAGCAGTACTTC.